This TCR beta chain was documented in a study of cytomegalovirus exposure and HLA in healthy donors. Findings and limits, study-wide: Relative to the approximately 670-donor mean, N-insertions were reportedly fewer in an Asian-associated ancestry cluster in a later analysis. Later analysis demonstrated an association between a missense DCLRE1C variant and TCR beta V- and J-gene trimming.

Each of the donors was a healthy bone marrow donor. Details on this clone: No antigen is known for it.

The PCR made use of 60 Vbeta and 13 Jbeta primers. Per the study methods: Unique TCR beta chains totaled some 80 million in a later count, with some 10 million of them shared. Here immunoSEQ multiplex PCR was the method, and the copy in TCRdb shows in-frame clones only, minus some. The D gene and trimming were derived from the DNA, and the V and J assignments and clone size from that table. The table has 150,000 to 200,000 clones, 70% to 80% seen once. The sequence was collected from a female donor in good health and CMV-seronegative. The sequenced sample was PBMCs.

CDR3: CASSLGTSDSYEQYF. CDR3 sequence (DNA): TGTGCCAGCAGCTTGGGGACTAGCGACTCCTACGAGCAGTACTTC. The chain combines TRBV5-4 with TRBJ2-7, with TRBD2 identical over 9 bases. Unmatched junction bases numbered 1, after V lost 0 bases and J lost 0 bases. The germline V gene has CDR1 SGHNT and CDR2 YYREEE (reference sequence). The CDR3 runs 15 residues.